Each of the 16 T cell receptor beta chains below was sequenced from the same sample in a study of blood T cell repertoires in COVID-19. The assay was immunoSEQ multiplex PCR, and TCRdb's table has in-frame clones only and misses some. The sample has roughly 430,000 clones, roughly 87% seen once. The sequencing sample was made of PBMCs or T cells enriched from blood (not recorded which). All receptors come from a woman between 40 and 50 years old with acute COVID-19.

The chain carries TRBV11-2 and TRBJ2-5; TRBD2 aligns across 8 bases. CDR3 length equals 14 residues. The germline V gene encodes CDR1 SGHAT and CDR2 FQNNGV. V shed 5 bases, J shed 14 bases, and the junction held 16 bases outside the gene matches. CDR3 region: CASSPDFARGVQYF. The CDR3 nucleotides are TGTGCCAGCAGCCCCGATTTTGCGCGGGGGGTTCAATACTTC.

This clone has only a few counts. The same CDR3 arises from other DNA sequences in this sample as well. The rearrangement uses TRBV5-5 and TRBJ2-7, with TRBD2 identical over 10 bases. The CDR3 runs 15 residues. CDR1 is SGHKS, CDR2 YYEKEE, per germline (reference sequence). V was clipped by 5 bases and J by 2 bases; unmatched bases: 7. CDR3 coding DNA: TGTGCCAGCAGGGTAGGACTAGCGGATACCTACGAGCAGTACTTC. The encoded protein is CASRVGLADTYEQYF.

The chain couples TRBV10-2 to TRBJ1-3; 9 bases match TRBD1. The CDR3 totals 19 residues. Germline V gene data show CDR1 as WSHSY and CDR2 as SAAADI. The ends lost 0 bases at V and 5 bases at J; junction bases unmatched: 14. For the CDR3, the DNA is TGCGCCAGCAGTGAGTCTGACAGGGGGTTCCAAACCTCGAGAAACACCATATATTTT. Translating gives CASSESDRGFQTSRNTIYF.

The gene calls are TRBV5-1 and TRBJ1-4, with 8 bases lining up with TRBD1. The germline CDR1 and CDR2 sequences are SGHRS and YFSETQ. V shed 4 bases and J 4 bases; nucleotides not matched to a gene: 9. The CDR3 loop spans 16 amino acids. This chain's CDR3 is CASSPGTGTINEKLFF. The CDR3 DNA follows: TGCGCCAGCAGCCCTGGGACAGGCACTATTAATGAAAAACTGTTTTTT.

The chain carries TRBV7-6 and TRBJ2-2, with TRBD1 identical over 7 bases. This CDR3 comprises 15 residues. Germline trimming cut 6 bases from V and 2 bases from J; bases unmatched to any gene: 6. Per the germline V gene, CDR1 is SGHVS and CDR2 is FNYEAQ. The CDR3 region is CASSSPGGNTGELFF. The CDR3 DNA follows: TGTGCCAGCAGTTCCCCAGGGGGAAACACCGGGGAGCTGTTTTTT.

The chain is built from TRBV10-1 and TRBJ1-1, with TRBD1 matching over 12 bases. After removal of 6 bases from V and 1 base from J, the junction contained 9 bases not matched to a gene. This CDR3 is 17 amino acids long. The germline V gene encodes CDR1 WNHNN and CDR2 SYGVQD (reference sequence). CDR3 amino acids: CASSPGTGGERNTEAFF. CDR3 in DNA: TGCGCCAGCAGCCCCGGGACAGGGGGCGAGAGGAACACTGAAGCTTTCTTT.

The gene calls are TRBV5-1 and TRBJ2-3; 8 bases line up with TRBD1. The CDR3 totals 11 residues. J was trimmed by 11 bases and V by 2 bases; bases with no gene match: 1. Germline CDR1 and CDR2: SGHRS and YFSETQ. The CDR3 DNA sequence: TGCGCCAGCAGCTTTACAGGGGGGCAGTATTTT. Protein: CASSFTGGQYF.

The CDR3 DNA reads as TGTGCCAGCAGTTACTTTGGCACCGGGAAACAAGAGACCCAGTACTTC. Amino acids: CASSYFGTGKQETQYF. V usage is TRBV6-5 and J usage is TRBJ2-5; D might be TRBD2 (5 bases). Deletions cut 1 base from V and 2 bases from J, with 14 bases between. The CDR3 totals 16 residues. Germline-derived CDR1 and CDR2 are MNHEY and SVGAGI.

Comments on this clone: One base away lies a much larger clone, so this may be a sequencing read error. V gene TRBV25-1 combines with J gene TRBJ2-7, with 7 bases matching TRBD1. With 4 bases clipped from V and 1 base from J, the junction kept 1 base outside the gene matches. CDR1 and CDR2 from the germline V gene are MGHDK and SYGVNS. The CDR3 sequence is 13 residues long. DNA of the CDR3: TGTGCCAGCAGTGGGGACAGATCCTACGAGCAGTACTTC. It is translated as CASSGDRSYEQYF.

V gene TRBV5-8 combines with J gene TRBJ2-5; a possible D gene is TRBD1 (5 bases). V was trimmed by 2 bases and J by 4 bases, leaving 9 bases between them. CDR1 is SGHTS, CDR2 YDEGEE, per germline. CDR3 length: 13 amino acids. This CDR3 reads CASSLAGSETQYF. As DNA, the CDR3 is TGTGCCAGCAGCTTAGCAGGGTCAGAGACCCAGTACTTC.

This sequence joins TRBV19 and TRBJ1-2; possible D gene TRBD1, 5 bases. The germline CDR1 and CDR2 sequences are LNHDA and SQIVND (reference sequence). The V end was cut by 3 bases, the J end by 4 bases, with 9 bases between. The CDR3 has 13 amino acids. CDR3 DNA: TGTGCCAGTAGTATCCCTGACAGCTATGGCTACACCTTC. Protein sequence: CASSIPDSYGYTF.

The chain joins TRBV19 to TRBJ1-2; 7 bases align to TRBD1. Trimming removed 6 bases from V and 3 bases from J; junction bases left unmatched: 10. Per the germline V gene, CDR1 is LNHDA and CDR2 is SQIVND (reference sequence). There are 15 residues in the CDR3. CDR3 sequence reads: CASSYQTGDDYGYTF. DNA of the CDR3: TGTGCCAGTAGCTATCAAACAGGGGATGACTATGGCTACACCTTC.

V is TRBV2 and J is TRBJ2-7, with TRBD1 matching 11 bases. Germline V gives CDR1 SNHLY, CDR2 FYNNEI. J lost 3 bases, V lost 6 bases, and 4 bases had no gene match. CDR3 size: 14 residues. CDR3 coding DNA: TGTGCCAGCAGCCCGGGACAGGGGGACTACGAGCAGTACTTC. It encodes CASSPGQGDYEQYF.

This chain uses TRBV12-3 or TRBV12-4 with TRBJ1-5; D is uncertain. CDR3 length equals 12 residues. V was trimmed by 5 bases and J by 3 bases, leaving 5 bases between them. The CDR3 loop reads CASSPINQPQHF. CDR3 nucleotide sequence: TGTGCCAGCAGTCCAATCAATCAGCCCCAGCATTTT.

The gene calls are TRBV4-1 and TRBJ2-1; the D gene is possibly TRBD1 (6 bases). There are 13 residues in the CDR3. The germline V gene encodes CDR1 MGHRA and CDR2 YSYEKL. V lost 0 bases, J lost 10 bases, and 10 bases lay in between. The CDR3 loop is CASSQDRGWEQFF. Written as DNA, the CDR3 is TGCGCCAGCAGCCAAGACAGGGGTTGGGAGCAGTTCTTC.

V usage is TRBV7-2 and J usage is TRBJ1-5; 7 positions agree with TRBD1. The CDR3 extends over 15 amino acids. The V gene's germline CDR1 is SGHTA and CDR2 FQGNSA. V lost 6 bases to trimming and J lost 4 bases; unmatched junction nucleotides: 9. For the CDR3, the DNA is TGTGCCAGCAGACCCCCGGGACAGCTAAATCAGCCCCAGCATTTT. Residues: CASRPPGQLNQPQHF.